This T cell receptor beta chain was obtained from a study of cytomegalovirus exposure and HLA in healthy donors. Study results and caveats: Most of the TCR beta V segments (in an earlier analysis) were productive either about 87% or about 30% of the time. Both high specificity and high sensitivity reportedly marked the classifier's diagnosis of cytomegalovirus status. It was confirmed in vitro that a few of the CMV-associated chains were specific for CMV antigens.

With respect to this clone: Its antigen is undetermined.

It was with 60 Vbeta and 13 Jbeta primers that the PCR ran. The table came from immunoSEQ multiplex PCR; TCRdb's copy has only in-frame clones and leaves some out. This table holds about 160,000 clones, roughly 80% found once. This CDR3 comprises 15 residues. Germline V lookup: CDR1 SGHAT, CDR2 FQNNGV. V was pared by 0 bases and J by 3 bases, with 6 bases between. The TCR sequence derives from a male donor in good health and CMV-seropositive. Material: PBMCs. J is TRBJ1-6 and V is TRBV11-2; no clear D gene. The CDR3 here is CASSLDGGYNSPLHF. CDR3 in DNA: TGTGCCAGCAGCTTAGACGGAGGCTATAATTCACCCCTCCACTTT.